What follows describes a single TCR beta chain. The data stem from a study of blood T cell repertoires in COVID-19. The wider study: COVID-19 samples, acute and convalescent, were from the United States, Italy and Spain. Nucleic acid was either cDNA or gDNA, and it came from T cells, B-cell-depleted T cells, or PBMCs.

Original handling: Estimation of nucleated cell counts relied on the amplification of reference gene primers. The protocol was immunoSEQ multiplex PCR, while the TCRdb copy is restricted to in-frame clones and leaves out a portion. Clonal size and the V and J genes are those of that table, whereas D and trimming came from the DNA. This table has approximately 240,000 clones, 83% appearing once. The V end lost 4 bases, the J end lost 4 bases, and 10 bases lay between the germline ends. Germline V gene data show CDR1 as MGHRA and CDR2 as YSYEKL. The CDR3 runs to 13 residues. Sequencing was done on a sample of peripheral blood. The clonotype comes from a human donor in a cohort sampled during active COVID-19. The chain recombines TRBV4-1 with TRBJ1-2; maybe TRBD1 (6 bases). The CDR3 sequence is CASSLTGFYGYTF. The CDR3 DNA sequence: TGCGCCAGCAGCCTAACAGGGTTCTATGGCTACACCTTC.